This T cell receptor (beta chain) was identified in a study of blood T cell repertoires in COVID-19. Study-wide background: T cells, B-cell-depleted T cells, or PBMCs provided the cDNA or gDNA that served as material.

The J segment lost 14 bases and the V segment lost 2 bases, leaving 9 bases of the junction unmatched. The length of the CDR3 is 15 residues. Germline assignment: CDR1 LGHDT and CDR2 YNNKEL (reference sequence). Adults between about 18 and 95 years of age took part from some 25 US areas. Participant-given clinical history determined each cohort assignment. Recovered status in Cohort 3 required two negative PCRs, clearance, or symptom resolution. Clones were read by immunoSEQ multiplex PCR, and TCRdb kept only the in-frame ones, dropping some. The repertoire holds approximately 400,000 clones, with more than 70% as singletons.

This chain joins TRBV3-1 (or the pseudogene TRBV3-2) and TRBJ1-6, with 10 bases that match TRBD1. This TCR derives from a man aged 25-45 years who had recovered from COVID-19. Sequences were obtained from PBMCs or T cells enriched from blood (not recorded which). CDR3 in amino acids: CASSQTTGGRLALHF. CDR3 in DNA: TGTGCCAGCAGCCAAACGACAGGGGGCCGTTTGGCCCTCCACTTT.